This T cell receptor (beta chain) comes out of a study of beta chain features in type 1 diabetes. Sort purity for all populations was recorded as exceeding 98%. Of the isolated RNA, all was reverse transcribed, and so the sequenced material was expressed TCRB transcripts. Here immunoSEQ multiplex PCR was the method, and the copy in TCRdb shows in-frame clones only, minus some. The sample lists about 340,000 clones; around 9.3% were seen once. The CDR3 extends over 13 amino acids. Germline CDR1 is SGHDT and CDR2 is YYEEEE. V lost 9 bases and J lost 5, with 17 bases in between. Concerning this clone: Its antigen is as yet unknown.

Study-level results: When Type 1 diabetes patients were examined, their TCRB CDR3s proved moderately but significantly shorter in all four CD4+ subsets.

The V gene is TRBV5-6, the J gene TRBJ1-2; D remains unclear. The source is a young man with type 1 diabetes. Specimen: central memory CD4+ T cells from blood. The CDR3 here is CATQMVGRYGYTF. DNA for the CDR3: TGTGCCACCCAGATGGTTGGCAGATATGGCTACACCTTC.